These 26 T cell receptor beta chains share one sample of origin, sequenced in a study of blood T cell repertoires in COVID-19. The protocol was immunoSEQ multiplex PCR, while the TCRdb copy is restricted to in-frame clones and leaves out a portion. The repertoire consists of about 270,000 clones, with approximately 90% occurring once and the leading ten covering approximately 2%. The sequencing input was PBMCs or T cells enriched from blood (not recorded which). These receptors originate from a woman aged 55-69 years in a cohort exposed to, infected with or recovered from COVID-19 (not recorded which).

V usage is TRBV19 and J usage is TRBJ2-3; 9 bases agree with TRBD2. This CDR3 is 16 amino acids long. Germline CDR1 LNHDA, CDR2 SQIVND (reference sequence). Losses at the gene ends were 4 bases for V and 2 bases for J; bases not matched to a gene: 7. The DNA for the CDR3 is TGTGCCAGTAGTAATCTAGCGGGAACCATCACAGATACGCAGTATTTT. This translates into CASSNLAGTITDTQYF.

This clone was counted once. The J gene is TRBJ2-1, the V gene TRBV7-8; D is perhaps TRBD2 (6 bases). The CDR3 is 17 residues long. V was cut by 3 bases and J by 0 bases, with 15 bases left in between. Germline values: CDR1 SGHVS, CDR2 FQNEAQ. The CDR3 nucleotides read TGTGCCAGCAGCTTTAAACCGGGACTTAGCTCCTACAATGAGCAGTTCTTC. Protein: CASSFKPGLSSYNEQFF.

As regards this clone: The sample has other DNA sequences that encode this CDR3 too. The J gene is TRBJ2-1, the V gene TRBV6-2 or TRBV6-3; the match to TRBD2 covers 11 bases. The CDR3 covers 15 residues. Germline V gives CDR1 MNHEY, CDR2 SVGEGT. J was trimmed by 4 bases and V by 2 bases; bases with no gene match: 1. The CDR3 nucleotides read TGTGCCAGCAGTTACGGGACTAGCGGATACAATGAGCAGTTCTTC. Protein: CASSYGTSGYNEQFF.

This clone was counted a single time. The rearrangement joins TRBV10-2 to TRBJ1-4; TRBD1 matches 9 bases. The CDR3 is 16 amino acids. V shed 7 bases, J shed 7 bases, and the junction held 13 bases outside the gene matches. CDR1 and CDR2 from the germline V gene are WSHSY and SAAADI. This chain's CDR3 is CASTLRPGQGTEKLFF. The CDR3 DNA is TGCGCCAGCACCTTAAGACCGGGACAGGGAACTGAAAAACTGTTTTTT.

The CDR3: CASSLPRGRGLIGYTF. The CDR3 DNA sequence: TGTGCCAGCAGTTTACCGCGGGGCAGGGGGTTAATTGGCTACACCTTC. The rearrangement links TRBV28 to TRBJ1-2; the match to TRBD1 covers 7 bases. V was clipped by 2 bases and J by 7 bases; unmatched bases: 13. Germline CDR1 MDHEN, CDR2 SYDVKM. This CDR3 spans 16 amino acids.

This chain connects TRBV28 to TRBJ1-2; D is possibly TRBD1 (5 bases). The CDR3 extends over 15 amino acids. Trimming pared 1 base from V and 4 bases from J, leaving 13 bases between. Germline V lookup: CDR1 MDHEN, CDR2 SYDVKM. The CDR3: CASSLSGGGIYGYTF. The CDR3 region has the DNA TGTGCCAGCAGTTTATCGGGCGGGGGGATCTATGGCTACACCTTC.

The chain has TRBV6-5 and TRBJ2-3; TRBD1 matches 8 bases. The CDR3 sequence is 14 residues long. The germline CDR1 and CDR2 sequences are MNHEY and SVGAGI. J was trimmed by 2 bases and V by 6 bases; bases with no gene match: 4. CDR3 DNA sequence: TGTGCCAGCAGCCTACAGGGGGTCACAGATACGCAGTATTTT. Translating gives CASSLQGVTDTQYF.

The CDR3 sequence is CASRGPYGYTF. The CDR3 coding sequence is TGTGCCAGCAGGGGGCCCTATGGCTACACCTTC. V gene TRBV21-1 combines with J gene TRBJ1-2; the table assigns TRBD1, which was not confirmed against the DNA. TRBV21-1 represents a pseudogene. The CDR3 contains 11 residues.

The chain is built from TRBV4-1 and TRBJ1-1, with 7 bases that match TRBD1. V was pared by 4 bases and J by 7 bases, with 6 bases of the junction left unmatched. This CDR3 comprises 13 residues. Germline V gene sequence: CDR1 MGHRA, CDR2 YSYEKL. The CDR3 loop reads CASSLDRELEAFF. CDR3 in DNA: TGCGCCAGCAGCCTAGACAGGGAACTTGAAGCTTTCTTT.

The chain uses TRBV2 and TRBJ1-5, with unresolved D. The CDR3 extends over 17 amino acids. Germline lookup yields CDR1 SNHLY and CDR2 FYNNEI. Trimming left V 4 bases short and J 0 bases short, with 16 bases between. CDR3 in DNA: TGTGCCAGCAGTGGCACCGCTCCAACATATAGCAATCAGCCCCAGCATTTT. Protein: CASSGTAPTYSNQPQHF.

The chain is built from TRBV10-2 and TRBJ1-2; D possibly corresponds to TRBD1 (5 bases). The CDR3 runs 12 residues. From germline, CDR1 is WSHSY and CDR2 SAAADI. Trimming left V 4 bases short and J 7 bases short, with 10 bases between. This chain's CDR3 is CASSAAGPGYTF. As DNA, the CDR3 is TGCGCCAGCAGTGCCGCAGGGCCTGGCTACACCTTC.

The table lists this clone with a count of one. The chain is built from TRBV7-2 and TRBJ2-2; D is ambiguous. The CDR3 loop spans 18 amino acids. V shed 1 base and J shed 2 bases, with 17 bases lying between them. The germline gives CDR1 SGHTA, CDR2 FQGNSA. DNA of the CDR3: TGTGCCAGCAGCTTAGATCTACTGCGGAAGCGTAACACCGGGGAGCTGTTTTTT. Its protein product is CASSLDLLRKRNTGELFF. The full variable domain, completed using reference TRBV7-2 and TRBJ2-2, is GAGVSQSPSNKVTEKGKDVELRCDPISGHTALYWYRQSLGQGLEFLIYFQGNSAPDKSGLPSDRFSAERTGGSVSTLTIQRTQQEDSAVYLCASSLDLLRKRNTGELFFGEGSRLTVL.

DNA of the CDR3: TGTGCCAGCAGCTTAACTAGCGTTAGCTCCTACAATGAGCAGTTCTTC. It translates to CASSLTSVSSYNEQFF. The V and J genes are TRBV11-2 and TRBJ2-1; 7 bases map to TRBD2. The germline gives CDR1 SGHAT, CDR2 FQNNGV. The trim removed 2 bases at V and 0 bases at J, leaving 4 bases unmatched. The CDR3 totals 16 residues.

This clone has just one count. CDR3 sequence: CASSPTSGRWNEQFF. The CDR3 nucleotides are TGTGCCAGCAGCCCGACTAGCGGGAGGTGGAATGAGCAGTTCTTC. The J gene is TRBJ2-1, the V gene TRBV7-2; 13 bases are a match to TRBD2. V lost 5 bases, J lost 7 bases, and 5 bases stayed unmatched. The germline gives CDR1 SGHTA, CDR2 FQGNSA. The CDR3 consists of 15 residues.

DNA for the CDR3: TGTGCCAGCTGGGGGCTAGCGGGAAGGAATGAGCAGTTCTTC. This codes for CASWGLAGRNEQFF. V usage is TRBV27 and J usage is TRBJ2-1; 9 nucleotides agree with TRBD2. The junction had 9 bases not matched to a gene; V was cut back by 8 bases and J by 7 bases. CDR1 and CDR2 (germline): MNHEY, SMNVEV (reference sequence). The CDR3 consists of 14 residues.

This clone occurred once. The chain is built from TRBV28 and TRBJ1-2, with D possibly being TRBD1 (5 bases). The germline gives CDR1 MDHEN, CDR2 SYDVKM. This CDR3 contains 17 residues. Trimming removed 0 bases at V and 1 base at J, with 15 bases between. The CDR3 loop reads CASSLWADGGNNYGYTF. The CDR3 DNA sequence: TGTGCCAGCAGTTTATGGGCAGACGGGGGGAATAACTATGGCTACACCTTC.

The chain recombines TRBV19 with TRBJ1-5; TRBD1 matches at 8 bases. Germline values: CDR1 LNHDA, CDR2 SQIVND (reference sequence). V lost 6 bases and J lost 0; bases outside the gene matches: 7. The CDR3 length is 16 residues. The CDR3 protein is CASRSDRVDSNQPQHF. The CDR3 DNA reads TGTGCCAGTAGGTCGGACAGGGTCGATAGCAATCAGCCCCAGCATTTT.

The rearrangement links TRBV9 to TRBJ2-2; TRBD1 aligns across 7 bases. CDR1 SGDLS and CDR2 YYNGEE come from the germline V gene. CDR3 size: 15 residues. Losses at the gene ends were 4 bases for V and 6 bases for J; bases not matched to a gene: 9. In DNA, the CDR3 is TGTGCCAGCAGCACCCGACAGGGACAGCCCGGGGAGCTGTTTTTT. It translates to CASSTRQGQPGELFF.

This clone was seen a handful of times. The chain joins TRBV24-1 to TRBJ1-3; no firm D call. The germline CDR1 and CDR2 sequences are KGHDR and SFDVKD. Trimming pared 4 bases from V and 4 bases from J, leaving 7 bases between. The CDR3 length is 13 residues. Here the CDR3 DNA reads TGTGCCACCAGTGACCGAGGAGGAAACACCATATATTTT. Translation: CATSDRGGNTIYF.

CDR3 sequence reads: CASSFTSGTYNEQFF. As DNA, the CDR3 is TGTGCCAGCAGCTTTACTAGCGGGACTTACAATGAGCAGTTCTTC. The chain has TRBV9 and TRBJ2-1; 10 nucleotides align to TRBD2. After removal of 4 bases from V and 4 bases from J, the junction contained 5 bases not matched to a gene. This CDR3 contains 15 residues. Germline assignment: CDR1 SGDLS and CDR2 YYNGEE.

The V and J genes are TRBV5-1 and TRBJ2-1; 10 positions match TRBD2. The CDR3 length is 14 residues. The V gene's germline CDR1 is SGHRS and CDR2 YFSETQ. V lost 4 bases and J lost 14; bases outside the gene matches: 12. CDR3 nucleotide sequence: TGCGCCAGCAGCGGAGAACTAGCGGGATCTCGGGAGTTCTTC. This sequence encodes CASSGELAGSREFF.

This clone showed up just once. The J gene is TRBJ1-1, the V gene TRBV23-1, with D uncertain. TRBV23-1 is given ORF status, its function remaining uncertain. Trimming stripped 2 bases from V and 0 bases from J, with 16 bases between. The CDR3 extends over 17 amino acids. DNA of the CDR3: TGCGCCAGCAGTCAACCGAGGGCAGCCTACTTGAACACTGAAGCTTTCTTT. Its translation: CASSQPRAAYLNTEAFF.

This CDR3 is CASSPPPGERTGYTF. DNA for the CDR3: TGTGCCAGCAGCCCCCCGCCAGGGGAGAGGACTGGCTACACCTTC. The V call is TRBV9, the J call TRBJ1-2; D may be TRBD1 (6 bases). This CDR3 spans 15 amino acids. V was shortened by 4 bases and J by 7 bases, with 20 bases between the two germline ends. Germline V gene lookup returns CDR1 SGDLS and CDR2 YYNGEE.

The chain recombines TRBV5-1 with TRBJ2-1; TRBD2 aligns across 12 bases. The germline gives CDR1 SGHRS, CDR2 YFSETQ. The CDR3 covers 18 residues. J was trimmed by 2 bases and V by 2 bases; bases with no gene match: 8. This CDR3 is CASSFKLPSGRAYNEQFF. CDR3 sequence (DNA): TGCGCCAGCAGCTTTAAGTTGCCTAGCGGGAGGGCCTACAATGAGCAGTTCTTC. The whole variable domain, remainder taken from reference TRBV5-1 and TRBJ2-1, is KAGVTQTPRYLIKTRGQQVTLSCSPISGHRSVSWYQQTPGQGLQFLFEYFSETQRNKGNFPGRFSGRQFSNSRSEMNVSTLELGDSALYLCASSFKLPSGRAYNEQFFGPGTRLTVL.

The chain employs TRBV19 and TRBJ1-2; D gene unclear. Trimming left V 3 bases short and J 3 bases short, with 8 bases between. The CDR3 length is 13 residues. Looked up from germline, CDR1 is LNHDA and CDR2 is SQIVND (reference sequence). CDR3 amino acids: CASSIQKDYGYTF. CDR3 nucleotides: TGTGCCAGTAGTATTCAGAAAGACTATGGCTACACCTTC.

The CDR3 here is CAWSAGAAFF. CDR3 nucleotides: TGTGCCTGGAGTGCAGGGGCGGCTTTCTTT. The J gene is TRBJ1-1, the V gene TRBV30, with a weak D call TRBD1 (6 bases). V was cut by 1 base and J by 11 bases, with 8 bases left in between. Germline values: CDR1 GTSNPN, CDR2 SVGIG (reference sequence). The length of the CDR3 is 10 residues. The full variable domain, completed using reference TRBV30 and TRBJ1-1, is SQTIHQWPATLVQPVGSPLSLECTVEGTSNPNLYWYRQAAGRGLQLLFYSVGIGQISSEVPQNLSASRPQDRQFILSSKKLLLSDSGFYLCAWSAGAAFFGQGTRLTVV.